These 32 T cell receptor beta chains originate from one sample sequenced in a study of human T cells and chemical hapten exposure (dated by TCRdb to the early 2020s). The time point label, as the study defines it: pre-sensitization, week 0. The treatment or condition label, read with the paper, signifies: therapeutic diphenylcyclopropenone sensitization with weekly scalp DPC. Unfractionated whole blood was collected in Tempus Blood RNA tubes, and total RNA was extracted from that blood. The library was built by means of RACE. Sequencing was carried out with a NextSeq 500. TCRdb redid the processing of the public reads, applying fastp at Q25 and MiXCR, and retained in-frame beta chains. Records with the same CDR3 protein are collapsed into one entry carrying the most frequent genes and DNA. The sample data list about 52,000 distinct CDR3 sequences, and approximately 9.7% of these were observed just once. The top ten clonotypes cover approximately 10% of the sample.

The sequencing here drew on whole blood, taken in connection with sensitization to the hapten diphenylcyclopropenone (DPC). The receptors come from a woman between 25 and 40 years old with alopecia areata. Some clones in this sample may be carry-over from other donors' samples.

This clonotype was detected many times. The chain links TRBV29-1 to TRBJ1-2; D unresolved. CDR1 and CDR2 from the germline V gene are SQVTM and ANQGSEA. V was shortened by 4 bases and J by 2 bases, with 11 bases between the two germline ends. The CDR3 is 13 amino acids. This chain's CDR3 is CSVAMEVNYGYTF. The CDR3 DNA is TGCAGCGTTGCGATGGAAGTGAACTATGGCTACACCTTC.

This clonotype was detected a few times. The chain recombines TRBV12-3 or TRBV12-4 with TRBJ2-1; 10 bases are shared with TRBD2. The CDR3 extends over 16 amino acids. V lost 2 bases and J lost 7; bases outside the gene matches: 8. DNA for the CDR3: TGTGCCAGCAGTTTAAGGGAGCGGGGGGGCGGGAATGAGCAGTTCTTC. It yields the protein CASSLRERGGGNEQFF.

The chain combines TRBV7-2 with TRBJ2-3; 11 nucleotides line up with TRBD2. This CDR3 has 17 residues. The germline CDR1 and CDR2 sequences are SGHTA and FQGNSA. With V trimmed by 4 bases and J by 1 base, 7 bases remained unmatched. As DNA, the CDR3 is TGTGCCAGCAGCTACACTAGCGGGGGTCTTCGCACAGATACGCAGTATTTT. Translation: CASSYTSGGLRTDTQYF.

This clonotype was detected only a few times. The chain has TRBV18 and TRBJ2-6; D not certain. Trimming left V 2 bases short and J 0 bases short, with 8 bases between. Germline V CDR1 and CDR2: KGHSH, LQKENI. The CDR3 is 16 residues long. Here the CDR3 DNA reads TGTGCCAGCTCACCAACGAAAGCCTCTGGGGCCAACGTCCTGACTTTC. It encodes CASSPTKASGANVLTF.

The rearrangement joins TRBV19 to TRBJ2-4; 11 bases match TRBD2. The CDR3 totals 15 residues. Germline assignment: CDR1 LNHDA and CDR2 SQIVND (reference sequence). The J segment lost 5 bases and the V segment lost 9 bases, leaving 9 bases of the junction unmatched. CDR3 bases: TGTGCCAGCCTAACTAGCGGGGGCGGTGAAAACATTCAGTACTTC. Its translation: CASLTSGGGENIQYF.

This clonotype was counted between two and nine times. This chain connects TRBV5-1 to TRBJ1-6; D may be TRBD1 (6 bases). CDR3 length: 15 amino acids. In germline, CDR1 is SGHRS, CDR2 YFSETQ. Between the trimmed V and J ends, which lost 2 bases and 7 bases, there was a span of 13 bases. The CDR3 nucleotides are TGCGCCAGCAGCTTCGGGGGGCGAGAAAATTCACCCCTCCACTTT. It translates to CASSFGGRENSPLHF.

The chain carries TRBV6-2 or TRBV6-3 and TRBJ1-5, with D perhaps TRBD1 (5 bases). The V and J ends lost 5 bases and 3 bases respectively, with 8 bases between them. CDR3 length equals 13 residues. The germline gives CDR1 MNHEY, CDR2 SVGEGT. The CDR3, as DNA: TGTGCCAGCAGTATGGACAACAATCAGCCCCAGCATTTT. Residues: CASSMDNNQPQHF.

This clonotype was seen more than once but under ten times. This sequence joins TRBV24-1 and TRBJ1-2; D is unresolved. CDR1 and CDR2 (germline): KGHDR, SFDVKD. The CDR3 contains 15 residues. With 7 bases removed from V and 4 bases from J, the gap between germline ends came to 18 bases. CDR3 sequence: CATRDRTQKIYGYTF. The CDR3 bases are TGTGCCACCAGAGATCGGACCCAAAAAATCTATGGCTACACCTTC.

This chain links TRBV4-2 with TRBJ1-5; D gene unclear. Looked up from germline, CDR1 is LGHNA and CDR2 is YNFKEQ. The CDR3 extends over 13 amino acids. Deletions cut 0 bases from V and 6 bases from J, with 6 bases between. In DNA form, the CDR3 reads TGTGCCAGCAGCCAAGAGGTCGGTCAGCCCCAGCATTTT. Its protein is CASSQEVGQPQHF.

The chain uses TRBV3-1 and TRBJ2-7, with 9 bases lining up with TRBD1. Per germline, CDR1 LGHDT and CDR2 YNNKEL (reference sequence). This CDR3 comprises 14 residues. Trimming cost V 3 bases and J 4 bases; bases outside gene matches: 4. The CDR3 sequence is CASSHRDRAYEQYF. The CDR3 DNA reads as TGTGCCAGCAGCCACCGGGACAGGGCTTACGAGCAGTACTTC.

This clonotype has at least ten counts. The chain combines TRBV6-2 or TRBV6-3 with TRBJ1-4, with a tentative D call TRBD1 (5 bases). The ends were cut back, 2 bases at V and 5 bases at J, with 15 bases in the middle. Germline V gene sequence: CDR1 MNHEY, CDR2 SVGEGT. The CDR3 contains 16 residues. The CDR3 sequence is CASSYGRGSENEKLFF. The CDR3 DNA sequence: TGTGCCAGCAGTTACGGACGGGGGTCCGAAAATGAAAAACTGTTTTTT.

The CDR3, as DNA: TGTGCCAGCAGCTTATACAGGTCTGGTAGTGAAGCTTTCTTT. Translation gives CASSLYRSGSEAFF. This chain links TRBV7-2 with TRBJ1-1; perhaps TRBD1 as D (5 bases). V was shortened by 2 bases and J by 7 bases, with 14 bases between the two germline ends. Germline V gene sequence: CDR1 SGHTA, CDR2 FQGNSA. The CDR3 contains 14 residues.

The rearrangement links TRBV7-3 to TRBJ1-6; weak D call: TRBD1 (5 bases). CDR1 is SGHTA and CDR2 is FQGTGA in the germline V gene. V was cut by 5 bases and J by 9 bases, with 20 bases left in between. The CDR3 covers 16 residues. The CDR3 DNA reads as TGTGCCAGCAGCCCCGCGGGACCCGGCACGGGTTCACCCCTCCACTTT. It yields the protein CASSPAGPGTGSPLHF.

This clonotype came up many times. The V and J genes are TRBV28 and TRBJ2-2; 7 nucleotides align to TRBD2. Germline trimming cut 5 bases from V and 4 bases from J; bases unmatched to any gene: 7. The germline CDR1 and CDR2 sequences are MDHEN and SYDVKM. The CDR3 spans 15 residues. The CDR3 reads CASSRTRQTTGELFF. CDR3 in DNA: TGTGCCAGCAGTCGGACTAGACAAACCACCGGGGAGCTGTTTTTT.

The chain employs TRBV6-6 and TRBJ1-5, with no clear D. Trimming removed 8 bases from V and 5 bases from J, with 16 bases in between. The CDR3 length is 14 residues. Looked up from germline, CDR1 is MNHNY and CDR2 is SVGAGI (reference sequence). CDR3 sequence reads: CASSHPGGDQPQHF. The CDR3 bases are TGTGCCAGCTCCCACCCAGGAGGCGATCAGCCCCAGCATTTT.

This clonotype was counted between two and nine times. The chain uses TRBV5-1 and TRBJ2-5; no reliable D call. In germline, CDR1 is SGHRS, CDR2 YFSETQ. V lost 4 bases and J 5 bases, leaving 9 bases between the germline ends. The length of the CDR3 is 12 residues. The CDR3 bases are TGCGCCAGCAGCGTGGAGTGGGAGACCCAGTACTTC. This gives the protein CASSVEWETQYF.

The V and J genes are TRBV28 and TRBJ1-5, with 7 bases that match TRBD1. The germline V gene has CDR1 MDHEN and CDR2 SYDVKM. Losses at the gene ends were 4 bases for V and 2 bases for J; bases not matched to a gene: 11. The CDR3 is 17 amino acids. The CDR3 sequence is CASSSRQGGHGNQPQHF. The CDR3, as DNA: TGTGCCAGCAGTTCAAGACAGGGCGGGCACGGCAATCAGCCCCAGCATTTT.

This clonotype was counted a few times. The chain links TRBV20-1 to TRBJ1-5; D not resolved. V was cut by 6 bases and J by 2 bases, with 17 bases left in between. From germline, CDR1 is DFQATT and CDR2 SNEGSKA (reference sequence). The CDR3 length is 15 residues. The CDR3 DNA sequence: TGCAGTGCCCCCAGTCCCCGGCGGGGCAATCAGCCCCAGCATTTT. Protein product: CSAPSPRRGNQPQHF.

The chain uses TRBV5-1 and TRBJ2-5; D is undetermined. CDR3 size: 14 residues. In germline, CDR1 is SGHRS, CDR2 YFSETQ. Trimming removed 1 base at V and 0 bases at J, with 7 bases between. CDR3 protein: CASSLTANQETQYF. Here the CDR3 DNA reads TGCGCCAGCAGCTTGACAGCCAACCAAGAGACCCAGTACTTC.

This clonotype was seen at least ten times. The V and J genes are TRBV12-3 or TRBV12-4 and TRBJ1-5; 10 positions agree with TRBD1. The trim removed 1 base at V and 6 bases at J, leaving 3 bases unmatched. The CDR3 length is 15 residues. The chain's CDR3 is CASSLDGQGVQPQHF. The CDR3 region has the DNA TGTGCCAGCAGTTTAGATGGACAGGGGGTTCAGCCCCAGCATTTT.

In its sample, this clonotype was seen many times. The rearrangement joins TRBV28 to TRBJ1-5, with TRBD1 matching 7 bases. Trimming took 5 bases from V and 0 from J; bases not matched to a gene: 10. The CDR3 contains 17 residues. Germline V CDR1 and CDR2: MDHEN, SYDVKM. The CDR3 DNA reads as TGTGCCAGCAGTGAGACAGGGATGGGTTATAGCAATCAGCCCCAGCATTTT. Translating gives CASSETGMGYSNQPQHF. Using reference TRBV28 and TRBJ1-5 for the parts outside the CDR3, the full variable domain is DVKVTQSSRYLVKRTGEKVFLECVQDMDHENMFWYRQDPGLGLRLIYFSYDVKMKEKGDIPEGYSVSREKKERFSLILESASTNQTSMYLCASSETGMGYSNQPQHFGDGTRLSIL.

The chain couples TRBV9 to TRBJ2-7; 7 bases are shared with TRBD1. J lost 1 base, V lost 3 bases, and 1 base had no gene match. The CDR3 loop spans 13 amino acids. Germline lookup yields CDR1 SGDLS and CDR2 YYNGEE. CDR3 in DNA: TGTGCCAGCAGCGGGGACAGTTCCTACGAGCAGTACTTC. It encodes CASSGDSSYEQYF.

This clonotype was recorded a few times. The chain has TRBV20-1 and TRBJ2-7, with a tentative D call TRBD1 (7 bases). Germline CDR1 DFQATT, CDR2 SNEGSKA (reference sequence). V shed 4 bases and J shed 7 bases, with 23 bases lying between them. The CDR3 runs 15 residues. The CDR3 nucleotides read TGCAGTGCTAAAAGGCCCCAGGGGGGAAGTGAAGAGCAGTACTTC. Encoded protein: CSAKRPQGGSEEQYF.

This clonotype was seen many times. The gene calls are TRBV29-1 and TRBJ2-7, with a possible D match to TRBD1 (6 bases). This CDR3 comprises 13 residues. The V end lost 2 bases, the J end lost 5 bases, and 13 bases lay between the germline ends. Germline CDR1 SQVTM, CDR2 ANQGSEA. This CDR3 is CSVENARGNEQYF. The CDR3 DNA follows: TGCAGCGTTGAAAACGCGAGGGGGAACGAGCAGTACTTC.

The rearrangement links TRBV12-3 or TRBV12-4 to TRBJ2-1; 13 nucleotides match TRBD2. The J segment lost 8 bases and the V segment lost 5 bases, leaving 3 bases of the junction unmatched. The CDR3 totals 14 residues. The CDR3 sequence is CASSEGLAGYEQFF. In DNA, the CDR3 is TGTGCCAGCAGTGAGGGACTAGCGGGGTATGAGCAGTTCTTC.

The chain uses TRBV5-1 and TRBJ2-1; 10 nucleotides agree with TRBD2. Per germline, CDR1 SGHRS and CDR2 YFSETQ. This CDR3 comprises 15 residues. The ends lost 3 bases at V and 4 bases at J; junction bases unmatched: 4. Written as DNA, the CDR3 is TGCGCCAGCAGCTCCGGGACTAGCGCGTACAATGAGCAGTTCTTC. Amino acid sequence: CASSSGTSAYNEQFF.

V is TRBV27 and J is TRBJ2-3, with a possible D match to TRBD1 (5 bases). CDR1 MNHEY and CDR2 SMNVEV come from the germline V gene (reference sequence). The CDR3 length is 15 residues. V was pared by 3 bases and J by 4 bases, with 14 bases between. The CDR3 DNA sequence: TGTGCCAGCAGTTTTGAGACAGCCAATCCAGATACGCAGTATTTT. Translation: CASSFETANPDTQYF.

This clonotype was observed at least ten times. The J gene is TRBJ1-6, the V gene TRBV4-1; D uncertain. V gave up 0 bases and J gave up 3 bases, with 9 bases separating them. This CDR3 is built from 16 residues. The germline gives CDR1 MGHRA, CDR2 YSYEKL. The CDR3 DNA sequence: TGCGCCAGCAGCCAAGATCCCCAGAGCTATAATTCACCCCTCCACTTT. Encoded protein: CASSQDPQSYNSPLHF.

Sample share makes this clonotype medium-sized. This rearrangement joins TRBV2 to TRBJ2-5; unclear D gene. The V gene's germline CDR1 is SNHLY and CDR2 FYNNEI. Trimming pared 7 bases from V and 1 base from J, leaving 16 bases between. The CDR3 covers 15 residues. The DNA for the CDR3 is TGTGCCAGCAACTCGGTATCGGCAGGCCAAGAGACCCAGTACTTC. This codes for CASNSVSAGQETQYF. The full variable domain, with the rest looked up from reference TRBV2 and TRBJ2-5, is EPEVTQTPSHQVTQMGQEVILRCVPISNHLYFYWYRQILGQKVEFLVSFYNNEISEKSEIFDDQFSVERPDGSNFTLKIRSTKLEDSAMYFCASNSVSAGQETQYFGPGTRLLVL.

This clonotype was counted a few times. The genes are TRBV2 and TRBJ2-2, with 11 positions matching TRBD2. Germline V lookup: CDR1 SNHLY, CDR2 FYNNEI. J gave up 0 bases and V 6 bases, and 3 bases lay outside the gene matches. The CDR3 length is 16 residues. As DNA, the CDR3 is TGTGCCAGCAGACTAGCGGGGGCCGCGAACACCGGGGAGCTGTTTTTT. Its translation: CASRLAGAANTGELFF.

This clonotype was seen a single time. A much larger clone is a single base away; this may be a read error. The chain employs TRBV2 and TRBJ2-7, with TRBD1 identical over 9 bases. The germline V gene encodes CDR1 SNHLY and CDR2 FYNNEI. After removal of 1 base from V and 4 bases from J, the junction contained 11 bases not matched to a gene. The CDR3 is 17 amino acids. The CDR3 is CASSEGGQGRRGYEQYF. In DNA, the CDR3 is TGTGCCAGCAGTGAAGGGGGACAGGGAAGGCGTGGGTACGAGCAGTACTTC.

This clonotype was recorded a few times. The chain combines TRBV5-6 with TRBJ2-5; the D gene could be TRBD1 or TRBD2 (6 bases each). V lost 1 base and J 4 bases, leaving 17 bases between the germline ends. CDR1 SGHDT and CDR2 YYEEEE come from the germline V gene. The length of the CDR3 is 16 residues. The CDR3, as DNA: TGTGCCAGCAGCTTGCCGACGGGGGCAGGGCGAGAGACCCAGTACTTC. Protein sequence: CASSLPTGAGRETQYF. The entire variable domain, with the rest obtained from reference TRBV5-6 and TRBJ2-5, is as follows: DAGVTQSPTHLIKTRGQQVTLRCSPKSGHDTVSWYQQALGQGPQFIFQYYEEEERQRGNFPDRFSGHQFPNYSSELNVNALLLGDSALYLCASSLPTGAGRETQYFGPGTRLLVL.